These 32 T cell receptor beta chains were sequenced from one sample in a study of T cells in narcolepsy. TCRdb's copy holds only in-frame clones and misses some; the assay was immunoSEQ multiplex PCR. The table has tens of thousands of clones, more than 70% seen once. Sequenced input: CD45RA- memory CD4+ T cells from PBMCs. The receptor set was obtained from a human donor with narcolepsy.

The chain combines TRBV27 with TRBJ2-1; 14 bases fit TRBD2. This CDR3 is built from 16 residues. Unmatched junction bases numbered 8, after V lost 2 bases and J lost 11 bases. CDR1 and CDR2 (germline): MNHEY, SMNVEV (reference sequence). This CDR3 reads CASSLTGLAGGVKQFF. The CDR3 nucleotides are TGTGCCAGCAGTTTAACTGGACTAGCGGGGGGAGTCAAGCAGTTCTTC.

V usage is TRBV18 and J usage is TRBJ2-2; D perhaps matches TRBD1 (6 bases). Trimming left V 3 bases short and J 4 bases short, with 18 bases between. The CDR3 length is 17 residues. Germline lookup yields CDR1 KGHSH and CDR2 LQKENI. The CDR3 nucleotides are TGTGCCAGCTCACCGCAAGAGCTCAGGGGCGGCACCGGGGAGCTGTTTTTT. It codes for CASSPQELRGGTGELFF.

The V gene is TRBV28, the J gene TRBJ1-5, with 7 positions matching TRBD1. Germline values: CDR1 MDHEN, CDR2 SYDVKM. The CDR3 totals 14 residues. Trimming took 6 bases from V and 3 from J; bases not matched to a gene: 5. CDR3 loop: CASRLDRDNQPQHF. CDR3 nucleotides: TGTGCCAGCAGACTCGACAGGGACAATCAGCCCCAGCATTTT.

This chain's CDR3 is CASSLAGTYNEQFF. DNA for the CDR3: TGTGCCAGCAGCTTAGCGGGAACTTACAATGAGCAGTTCTTC. The chain couples TRBV5-6 to TRBJ2-1; 7 bases are shared with TRBD2. The CDR3 spans 14 residues. Trimming took 2 bases from V and 4 from J; bases not matched to a gene: 3. Germline V gives CDR1 SGHDT, CDR2 YYEEEE. Variable domain in full (rest from reference TRBV5-6 and TRBJ2-1): DAGVTQSPTHLIKTRGQQVTLRCSPKSGHDTVSWYQQALGQGPQFIFQYYEEEERQRGNFPDRFSGHQFPNYSSELNVNALLLGDSALYLCASSLAGTYNEQFFGPGTRLTVL.

The chain uses TRBV4-3 and TRBJ1-6; D might be TRBD1 (5 bases). This CDR3 has 16 residues. Deletions cut 6 bases from V and 6 bases from J, with 18 bases between. Per the germline V gene, CDR1 is LGHNA and CDR2 is YSLEER. The CDR3 reads CASSYLGGFGNSPLHF. Here the CDR3 DNA reads TGCGCCAGCAGTTACCTCGGGGGATTTGGTAATTCACCCCTCCACTTT.

V gene TRBV6-1 combines with J gene TRBJ2-3; 14 positions agree with TRBD2. J was trimmed by 4 bases and V by 6 bases; bases with no gene match: 3. CDR3 length: 15 amino acids. Germline CDR1 MNHNS, CDR2 SASEGT. The CDR3 reads CASRLGLAGADTQYF. The CDR3, as DNA: TGTGCCAGCAGGCTGGGACTAGCGGGGGCAGATACGCAGTATTTT.

The V and J genes are TRBV27 and TRBJ1-2, with D uncertain. Germline assignment: CDR1 MNHEY and CDR2 SMNVEV (reference sequence). Trimming shortened V by 6 bases and J by 4 bases, and 12 bases separated the two germline ends. The CDR3 runs to 13 residues. This CDR3 reads CASRSVEAYGYTF. The CDR3 region has the DNA TGTGCCAGCAGGTCTGTTGAAGCCTATGGCTACACCTTC.

The chain is built from TRBV10-3 and TRBJ2-1, with TRBD2 identical over 7 bases. Per germline, CDR1 ENHRY and CDR2 SYGVKD. Unmatched junction bases numbered 6, after V lost 5 bases and J lost 5 bases. The CDR3 extends over 14 amino acids. Written as DNA, the CDR3 is TGTGCCATCAGTCACGCGGGAGAGGACAATGAGCAGTTCTTC. Its protein is CAISHAGEDNEQFF.

The chain is built from TRBV10-3 and TRBJ2-1, with D perhaps matching TRBD2 (6 bases). The CDR3 is made up of 12 amino acids. Trimming pared 4 bases from V and 9 bases from J, leaving 10 bases between. CDR1 ENHRY and CDR2 SYGVKD come from the germline V gene. Here the CDR3 reads CAISALSGEQFF. CDR3 coding DNA: TGTGCCATCAGTGCCCTTAGCGGTGAGCAGTTCTTC.

This clone was seen a few times. The J gene is TRBJ2-1, the V gene TRBV29-1; the D gene is possibly TRBD2 (5 bases). V lost 4 bases, J lost 5 bases, and 9 bases lay in between. CDR1 is SQVTM and CDR2 is ANQGSEA in the germline V gene. The CDR3 extends over 12 amino acids. CDR3: CSVGSADNEQFF. CDR3 nucleotides: TGCAGCGTTGGATCAGCGGACAATGAGCAGTTCTTC.

This clone turned up a few times. The chain is built from TRBV4-3 and TRBJ1-3; tentative D call: TRBD1 (5 bases). In germline, CDR1 is LGHNA, CDR2 YSLEER. Trimming shortened V by 0 bases and J by 3 bases, and 12 bases separated the two germline ends. The CDR3 is made up of 16 amino acids. The CDR3 region is CASSQDIRVFGNTIYF. Here the CDR3 DNA reads TGCGCCAGCAGCCAAGATATCAGGGTCTTTGGAAACACCATATATTTT.

This chain uses TRBV7-9 with TRBJ2-2; D unclear. Trimming took 3 bases from V and 0 from J, leaving 11 bases between them. Germline lookup yields CDR1 SEHNR and CDR2 FQNEAQ (reference sequence). The CDR3 has 16 residues. Here the CDR3 DNA reads TGTGCCAGCAGCTTGATCGGTAGGACGAACACCGGGGAGCTGTTTTTT. Translated, it gives CASSLIGRTNTGELFF.

The chain couples TRBV7-3 to TRBJ2-3; 10 nucleotides agree with TRBD2. The CDR3 is made up of 15 amino acids. CDR1 and CDR2 from the germline V gene are SGHTA and FQGTGA. Losses at the gene ends were 0 bases for V and 6 bases for J; bases not matched to a gene: 3. DNA for the CDR3: TGTGCCAGCAGCTTAACGGGACTAGCGTTGGATACGCAGTATTTT. Amino acid sequence: CASSLTGLALDTQYF.

J is TRBJ2-2 and V is TRBV6-1, with D possibly being TRBD2 (6 bases). V was cut by 4 bases and J by 4 bases, with 16 bases left in between. The germline gives CDR1 MNHNS, CDR2 SASEGT. The length of the CDR3 is 16 residues. CDR3 residues: CASSGGVGRFTGELFF. DNA of the CDR3: TGTGCCAGCAGTGGGGGGGTGGGCAGATTCACCGGGGAGCTGTTTTTT.

This clone has a handful of counts. This rearrangement joins TRBV14 to TRBJ2-7; D remains unclear. V was cut by 4 bases and J by 3 bases, with 10 bases left in between. Germline CDR1 reads SGHDN; CDR2 reads FVKESK. The CDR3 is 13 amino acids. CDR3 loop: CASSRRVNYEQYF. The CDR3 coding sequence is TGTGCCAGCAGCCGTCGTGTGAACTACGAGCAGTACTTC.

The chain links TRBV2 to TRBJ1-2; D uncertain. V dropped 4 bases and J dropped 0 bases, with 12 bases sitting between them. Germline V gene sequence: CDR1 SNHLY, CDR2 FYNNEI. This CDR3 contains 15 residues. The CDR3 nucleotides are TGTGCCAGCAGTGGGCAGCAAACACCTAACTATGGCTACACCTTC. The encoded protein is CASSGQQTPNYGYTF. Drawing the rest from reference TRBV2 and TRBJ1-2, the complete variable domain is EPEVTQTPSHQVTQMGQEVILRCVPISNHLYFYWYRQILGQKVEFLVSFYNNEISEKSEIFDDQFSVERPDGSNFTLKIRSTKLEDSAMYFCASSGQQTPNYGYTFGSGTRLTVV.

The chain recombines TRBV4-3 with TRBJ1-2, with TRBD1 as a possible D gene (5 bases). The germline CDR1 and CDR2 sequences are LGHNA and YSLEER. Trimming cost V 1 base and J 1 base, with 7 bases left between them. The CDR3 spans 14 residues. CDR3 nucleotides: TGCGCCAGCAGCCAAGCAGGGCTTAACTATGGCTACACCTTC. This sequence encodes CASSQAGLNYGYTF.

The chain recombines TRBV30 with TRBJ2-1, with D tentatively TRBD1 or TRBD2 (5 bases each). The CDR3 is made up of 12 amino acids. Trimming stripped 3 bases from V and 9 bases from J, with 12 bases between. Per germline, CDR1 GTSNPN and CDR2 SVGIG (reference sequence). In DNA form, the CDR3 reads TGTGCCTGGAGGGGGACGTCCCGTGAGCAGTTCTTC. This gives the protein CAWRGTSREQFF.

The J gene is TRBJ2-2, the V gene TRBV4-3, with D perhaps matching TRBD1 (6 bases). The V end was cut by 3 bases, the J end by 0 bases, with 17 bases between. From germline, CDR1 is LGHNA and CDR2 YSLEER. There are 18 residues in the CDR3. The DNA of the CDR3 is TGCGCCAGCAGCCACCTTCCTGGGGGCAGGGCGAACACCGGGGAGCTGTTTTTT. Amino acids: CASSHLPGGRANTGELFF.

This rearrangement joins TRBV4-3 to TRBJ1-2, with D unresolved. The germline V and J ends were trimmed by 2 bases and 0 bases, with 7 bases remaining between them. Germline CDR1 reads LGHNA; CDR2 reads YSLEER. The CDR3 consists of 14 residues. The CDR3 spells CASSQWNANYGYTF. CDR3 sequence (DNA): TGCGCCAGCAGCCAATGGAACGCTAACTATGGCTACACCTTC.

The V gene is TRBV7-2, the J gene TRBJ1-5; D remains ambiguous. This CDR3 is built from 14 residues. The germline V and J ends were trimmed by 0 bases and 5 bases, with 8 bases remaining between them. Germline V lookup: CDR1 SGHTA, CDR2 FQGNSA. The CDR3, as DNA: TGTGCCAGCAGCTTAGCTGGTACTTATCAGCCCCAGCATTTT. The encoded protein is CASSLAGTYQPQHF.

The chain uses TRBV10-3 and TRBJ1-1; D possibly corresponds to TRBD1 (5 bases). The germline V gene encodes CDR1 ENHRY and CDR2 SYGVKD. The V gene lost 4 bases and the J gene lost 1 base, with 10 bases spanning the gap. The CDR3 totals 14 residues. The CDR3 nucleotides read TGTGCCATCAGTGCCACCGGACAGAACACTGAAGCTTTCTTT. Protein product: CAISATGQNTEAFF.

This chain joins TRBV23-1 and TRBJ2-5; possible D gene TRBD2, 6 bases. TRBV23-1 is known as an ORF, though its function is uncertain. The CDR3 runs to 14 residues. V was trimmed by 9 bases and J by 7 bases, leaving 21 bases between them. CDR3 protein: CASRDYKPGGTQYF. The CDR3 DNA follows: TGCGCCAGTCGCGACTACAAGCCCGGGGGGACCCAGTACTTC.

This chain links TRBV11-2 with TRBJ2-2; a possible D gene is TRBD1 (6 bases). Trimming cost V 5 bases and J 5 bases, with 15 bases left between them. Germline-derived CDR1 and CDR2 are SGHAT and FQNNGV. The CDR3 spans 15 residues. The CDR3 loop reads CASSARFRGTGELFF. CDR3 in DNA: TGTGCCAGCAGCGCTAGATTTAGGGGGACCGGGGAGCTGTTTTTT.

This sequence joins TRBV6-5 and TRBJ2-2; 11 positions agree with TRBD1. V shed 6 bases, J shed 7 bases, and the junction held 7 bases outside the gene matches. The CDR3 covers 15 residues. The germline CDR1 and CDR2 sequences are MNHEY and SVGAGI. This CDR3 reads CASRPDRGLVGELFF. The DNA for the CDR3 is TGTGCCAGCAGGCCGGACAGGGGGCTTGTCGGGGAGCTGTTTTTT.

To note about this clone: The junction shows a germline mismatch at one end, possibly a read error. The gene calls are TRBV11-3 and TRBJ2-3; TRBD2 matches at 7 bases. CDR1 is SGHNT and CDR2 is YENEEA in the germline V gene. This CDR3 region has 13 residues. CDR3 coding DNA: TGTGCCGGCAGTCGGGGGGGCACAGATACGCAGTATTTT. Residues: CAGSRGGTDTQYF.

The chain has TRBV12-5 and TRBJ1-1; 9 positions agree with TRBD1. V gave up 5 bases and J gave up 1 base; unmatched junction bases: 26. This CDR3 comprises 22 residues. CDR1 and CDR2 (germline): LGHNT, FRNRAP. The CDR3 DNA reads as TGTGCTAGTGGTCGGGCCCTTATCACGTTGTCCCGGGACAGGGAAAAGAACACTGAAGCTTTCTTT. It yields the protein CASGRALITLSRDREKNTEAFF.

This chain connects TRBV28 to TRBJ1-5; weak D call: TRBD1 (5 bases). There are 13 residues in the CDR3. Deletions cut 8 bases from V and 3 bases from J, with 11 bases between. The germline V gene encodes CDR1 MDHEN and CDR2 SYDVKM. The CDR3: CASVSGLNQPQHF. DNA for the CDR3: TGTGCCAGCGTTTCAGGGCTCAATCAGCCCCAGCATTTT.

This chain connects TRBV4-1 to TRBJ2-1; D uncertain. Germline CDR1 MGHRA, CDR2 YSYEKL. Trimming pared 1 base from V and 2 bases from J, leaving 12 bases between. The CDR3 consists of 16 residues. Written as DNA, the CDR3 is TGCGCCAGCAGCCAAGTAGATATCCTCGCCTACAATGAGCAGTTCTTC. Its protein product is CASSQVDILAYNEQFF.

The chain employs TRBV5-1 and TRBJ1-1; perhaps TRBD1 as D (5 bases). CDR1 is SGHRS, CDR2 YFSETQ, per germline. V lost 0 bases to trimming and J lost 3 bases, with 12 bases between them. CDR3 length: 15 residues. CDR3 in DNA: TGCGCCAGCAGCTTGGGACAGACATCTTACACTGAAGCTTTCTTT. It translates to CASSLGQTSYTEAFF.

This chain joins TRBV6-4 and TRBJ2-4; 7 nucleotides line up with TRBD1. The CDR3 extends over 16 amino acids. In germline, CDR1 is MRHNA, CDR2 SNTAGT. Trimming cost V 7 bases and J 7 bases; bases outside gene matches: 16. The CDR3 reads CASTEEGDSSGNIQYF. The CDR3 nucleotides are TGTGCCAGCACTGAAGAAGGGGACAGCTCGGGGAACATTCAGTACTTC.

The DNA of the CDR3 is TGTGCCAGCAAACAGACGGTTGACCTAAACACCGGGGAGCTGTTTTTT. Translating gives CASKQTVDLNTGELFF. The rearrangement joins TRBV27 to TRBJ2-2; D is unresolved. There are 16 residues in the CDR3. The germline V and J ends were trimmed by 7 bases and 2 bases, with 17 bases remaining between them. Germline CDR1 reads MNHEY; CDR2 reads SMNVEV (reference sequence).